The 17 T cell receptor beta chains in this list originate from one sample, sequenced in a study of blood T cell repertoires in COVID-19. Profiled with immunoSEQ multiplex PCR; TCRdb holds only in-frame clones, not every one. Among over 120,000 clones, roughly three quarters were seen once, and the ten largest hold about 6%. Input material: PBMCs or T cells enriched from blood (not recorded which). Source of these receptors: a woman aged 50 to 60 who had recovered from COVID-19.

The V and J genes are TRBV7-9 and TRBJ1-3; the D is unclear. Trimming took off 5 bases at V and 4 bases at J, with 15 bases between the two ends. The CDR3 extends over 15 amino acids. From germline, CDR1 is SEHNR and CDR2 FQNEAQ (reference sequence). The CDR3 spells CASSPVKGVGNTIYF. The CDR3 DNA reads TGTGCCAGCAGCCCAGTAAAGGGAGTAGGAAACACCATATATTTT. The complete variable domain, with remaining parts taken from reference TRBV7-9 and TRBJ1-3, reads DTGVSQNPRHKITKRGQNVTFRCDPISEHNRLYWYRQTLGQGPEFLTYFQNEAQLEKSRLLSDRFSAERPKGSFSTLEIQRTEQGDSAMYLCASSPVKGVGNTIYFGEGSWLTVV.

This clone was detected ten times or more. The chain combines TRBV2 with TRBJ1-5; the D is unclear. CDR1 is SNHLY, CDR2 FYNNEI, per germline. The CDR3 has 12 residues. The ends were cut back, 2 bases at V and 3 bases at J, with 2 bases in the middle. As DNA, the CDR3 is TGTGCCAGCAGTGAACACAATCAGCCCCAGCATTTT. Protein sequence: CASSEHNQPQHF. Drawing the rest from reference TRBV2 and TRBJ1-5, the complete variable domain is EPEVTQTPSHQVTQMGQEVILRCVPISNHLYFYWYRQILGQKVEFLVSFYNNEISEKSEIFDDQFSVERPDGSNFTLKIRSTKLEDSAMYFCASSEHNQPQHFGDGTRLSIL.

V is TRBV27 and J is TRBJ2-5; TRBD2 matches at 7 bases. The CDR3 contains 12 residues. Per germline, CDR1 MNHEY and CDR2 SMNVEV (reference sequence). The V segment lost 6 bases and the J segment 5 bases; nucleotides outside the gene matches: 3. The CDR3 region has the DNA TGTGCCAGCAGGGGAGGGCGGGAGACCCAGTACTTC. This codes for CASRGGRETQYF.

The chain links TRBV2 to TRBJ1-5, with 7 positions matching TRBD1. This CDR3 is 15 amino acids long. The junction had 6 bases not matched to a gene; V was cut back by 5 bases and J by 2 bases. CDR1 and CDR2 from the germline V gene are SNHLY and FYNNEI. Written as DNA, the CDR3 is TGTGCCAGCAGTAGGGGGCTCGGGGGCAATCAGCCCCAGCATTTT. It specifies CASSRGLGGNQPQHF.

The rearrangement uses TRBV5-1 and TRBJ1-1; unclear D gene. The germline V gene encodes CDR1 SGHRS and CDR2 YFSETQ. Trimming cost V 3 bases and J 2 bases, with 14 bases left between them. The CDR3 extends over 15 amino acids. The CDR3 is CASSSSPFSNTEAFF. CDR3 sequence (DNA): TGCGCCAGCAGCTCCTCCCCGTTCTCTAACACTGAAGCTTTCTTT. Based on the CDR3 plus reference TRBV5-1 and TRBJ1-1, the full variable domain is KAGVTQTPRYLIKTRGQQVTLSCSPISGHRSVSWYQQTPGQGLQFLFEYFSETQRNKGNFPGRFSGRQFSNSRSEMNVSTLELGDSALYLCASSSSPFSNTEAFFGQGTRLTVV.

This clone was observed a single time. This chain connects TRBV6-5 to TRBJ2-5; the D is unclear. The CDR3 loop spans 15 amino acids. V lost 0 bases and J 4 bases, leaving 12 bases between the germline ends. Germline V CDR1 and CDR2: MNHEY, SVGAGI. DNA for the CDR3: TGTGCCAGCAGTTACTCAACGTTAAGAGGAGAGACCCAGTACTTC. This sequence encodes CASSYSTLRGETQYF.

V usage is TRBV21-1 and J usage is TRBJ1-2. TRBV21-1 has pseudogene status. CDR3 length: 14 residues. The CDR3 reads CASSSGGGEDGYTF. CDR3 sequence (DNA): TGTGCCAGCAGCTCCGGCGGCGGGGAGGACGGCTACACCTTC.

The CDR3 coding sequence is TGTGCCAGCTCGCCGACAGGGAAGGACTCACCCCTCCACTTT. Protein product: CASSPTGKDSPLHF. The V gene is TRBV18, the J gene TRBJ1-6, with 7 bases aligning to TRBD1. Germline V gene sequence: CDR1 KGHSH, CDR2 LQKENI. The CDR3 has 14 amino acids. V lost 6 bases, J lost 10 bases, and 9 bases stayed unmatched.

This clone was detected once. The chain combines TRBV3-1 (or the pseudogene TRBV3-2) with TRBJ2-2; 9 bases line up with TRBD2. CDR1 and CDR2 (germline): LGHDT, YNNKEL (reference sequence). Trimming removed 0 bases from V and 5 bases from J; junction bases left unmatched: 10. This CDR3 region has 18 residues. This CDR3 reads CASSQDERGGARTGELFF. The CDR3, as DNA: TGTGCCAGCAGCCAAGATGAACGCGGGGGGGCGCGGACCGGGGAGCTGTTTTTT.

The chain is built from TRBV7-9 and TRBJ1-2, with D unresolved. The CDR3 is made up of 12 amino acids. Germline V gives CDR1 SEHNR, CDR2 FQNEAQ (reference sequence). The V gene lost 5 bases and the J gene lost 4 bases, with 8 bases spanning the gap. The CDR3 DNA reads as TGTGCCAGCAGCATTAAGAGCTATGGCTACACCTTC. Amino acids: CASSIKSYGYTF.

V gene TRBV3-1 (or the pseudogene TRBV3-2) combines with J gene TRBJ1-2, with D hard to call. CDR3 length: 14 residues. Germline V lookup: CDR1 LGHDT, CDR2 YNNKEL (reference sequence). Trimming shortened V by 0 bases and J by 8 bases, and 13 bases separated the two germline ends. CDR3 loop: CASSQDMSERGYTF. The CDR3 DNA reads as TGTGCCAGCAGCCAAGATATGTCAGAGCGAGGCTACACCTTC.

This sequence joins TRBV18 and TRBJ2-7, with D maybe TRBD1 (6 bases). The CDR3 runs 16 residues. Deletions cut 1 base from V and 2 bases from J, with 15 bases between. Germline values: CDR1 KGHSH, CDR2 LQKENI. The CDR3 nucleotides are TGTGCCAGCTCACCACGGCCGGGACAACCCACCTACGAGCAGTACGTC. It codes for CASSPRPGQPTYEQYV.

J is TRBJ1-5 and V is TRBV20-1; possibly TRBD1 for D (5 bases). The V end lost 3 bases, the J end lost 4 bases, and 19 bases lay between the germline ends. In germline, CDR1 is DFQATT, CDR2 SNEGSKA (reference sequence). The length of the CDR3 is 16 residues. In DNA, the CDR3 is TGCAGTGCTAGTGTACCCGCGAAGGGGACTAATCAGCCCCAGCATTTT. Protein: CSASVPAKGTNQPQHF.

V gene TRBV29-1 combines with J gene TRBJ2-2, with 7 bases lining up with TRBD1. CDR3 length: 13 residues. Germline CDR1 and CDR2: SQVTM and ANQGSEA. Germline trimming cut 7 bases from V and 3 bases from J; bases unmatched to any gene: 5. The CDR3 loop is CSAPGQYTGELFF. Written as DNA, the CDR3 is TGCAGCGCACCGGGACAGTACACCGGGGAGCTGTTTTTT.

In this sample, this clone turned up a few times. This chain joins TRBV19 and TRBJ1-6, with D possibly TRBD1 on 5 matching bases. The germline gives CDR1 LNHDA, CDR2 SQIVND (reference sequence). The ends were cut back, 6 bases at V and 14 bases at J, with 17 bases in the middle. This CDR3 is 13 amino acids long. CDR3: CASRKQGQEALHF. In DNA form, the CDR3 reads TGTGCCAGTAGGAAGCAGGGCCAAGAGGCCCTCCACTTT.

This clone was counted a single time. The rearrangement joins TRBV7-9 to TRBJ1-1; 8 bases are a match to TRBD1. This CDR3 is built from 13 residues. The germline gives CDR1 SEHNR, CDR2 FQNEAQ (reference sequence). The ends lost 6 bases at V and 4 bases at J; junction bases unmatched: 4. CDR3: CASSSGQGTEAFF. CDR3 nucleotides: TGTGCCAGCAGTTCAGGACAGGGCACTGAAGCTTTCTTT.

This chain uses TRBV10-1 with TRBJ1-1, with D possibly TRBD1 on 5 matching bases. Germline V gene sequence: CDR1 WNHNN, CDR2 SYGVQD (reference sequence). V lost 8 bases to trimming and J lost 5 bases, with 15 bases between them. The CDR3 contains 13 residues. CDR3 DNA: TGCGCCAGCGATGGGGGGTTCCCAACTGAAGCTTTCTTT. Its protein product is CASDGGFPTEAFF.